The 32 T cell receptor beta chains below all came from one sample that was sequenced in a study of technical replicates of blood from a handful of donors. Profiled with immunoSEQ multiplex PCR; TCRdb holds only in-frame clones, not every one. The sample consists of 15,000 or so clones, approximately 86% of them appearing once. The sample was PBMCs. The receptors were sampled from a human donor in good health.

This clone appeared once. The genes are TRBV29-1 and TRBJ2-5; D is perhaps TRBD2 (6 bases). CDR1 is SQVTM, CDR2 ANQGSEA, per germline. The CDR3 has 13 residues. V dropped 7 bases and J dropped 10 bases, with 22 bases sitting between them. The DNA for the CDR3 is TGCAGCGCGAGTGTTAGCGGAACTGGGGACCAGTACTTC. Translation: CSASVSGTGDQYF. The whole variable domain, filled in from reference TRBV29-1 and TRBJ2-5, reads SAVISQKPSRDICQRGTSLTIQCQVDSQVTMMFWYRQQPGQSLTLIATANQGSEATYESGFVIDKFPISRPNLTFSTLTVSNMSPEDSSIYLCSASVSGTGDQYFGPGTRLLVL.

This chain uses TRBV7-9 with TRBJ2-4; 7 bases line up with TRBD2. In germline, CDR1 is SEHNR, CDR2 FQNEAQ (reference sequence). This CDR3 contains 16 residues. Losses at the gene ends were 1 base for V and 2 bases for J; bases not matched to a gene: 5. CDR3 in amino acids: CASSLEWEGSKNIQYF. The DNA of the CDR3 is TGTGCCAGCAGCTTAGAGTGGGAGGGGTCCAAAAACATTCAGTACTTC.

The chain is built from TRBV6-1 and TRBJ2-1, with D perhaps TRBD2 (6 bases). The CDR3 consists of 15 residues. The germline V gene has CDR1 MNHNS and CDR2 SASEGT. Trimming left V 7 bases short and J 2 bases short, with 15 bases between. CDR3 nucleotide sequence: TGTGCCAGCAAGACGGGGCGGGAACCCTACAATGAGCAGTTCTTC. Amino acid sequence: CASKTGREPYNEQFF.

By sample fraction, this clone is medium-sized. The chain uses TRBV25-1 and TRBJ1-1; D is uncertain. The CDR3 is made up of 12 amino acids. In germline, CDR1 is MGHDK, CDR2 SYGVNS. V was trimmed by 6 bases and J by 1 base, leaving 6 bases between them. CDR3 DNA sequence: TGTGCCAGCAGAGGAGGGAACACTGAAGCTTTCTTT. It codes for CASRGGNTEAFF.

The chain couples TRBV4-2 to TRBJ2-1; 11 nucleotides match TRBD2. V lost 3 bases and J lost 1; bases outside the gene matches: 5. Germline V CDR1 and CDR2: LGHNA, YNFKEQ. The CDR3 is made up of 17 amino acids. DNA of the CDR3: TGTGCCAGCAGCCATCTTGGGACTAGCGGATCCTACAATGAGCAGTTCTTC. Translating it yields CASSHLGTSGSYNEQFF.

This chain's CDR3 is CASSLARGGQGEQFF. The CDR3 DNA reads TGTGCCAGCAGCTTAGCGCGGGGGGGGCAGGGTGAGCAGTTCTTC. The V call is TRBV7-7, the J call TRBJ2-1; 9 nucleotides line up with TRBD2. V shed 0 bases, J shed 9 bases, and the junction held 6 bases outside the gene matches. This CDR3 has 15 residues. Looked up from germline, CDR1 is SSHAT and CDR2 is FNYEAQ (reference sequence). The whole variable domain, filled in from reference TRBV7-7 and TRBJ2-1, reads GAGVSQSPRYKVTKRGQDVTLRCDPISSHATLYWYQQALGQGPEFLTYFNYEAQPDKSGLPSDRFSAERPEGSISTLTIQRTEQRDSAMYRCASSLARGGQGEQFFGPGTRLTVL.

This sequence joins TRBV6-1 and TRBJ2-5; tentatively, D is TRBD2 (5 bases). The germline gives CDR1 MNHNS, CDR2 SASEGT. The V end was cut by 1 base, the J end by 3 bases, with 12 bases between. The CDR3 totals 15 residues. DNA for the CDR3: TGTGCCAGCAGTGAAGGGACCTCCGGGAAAGAGACCCAGTACTTC. Translated: CASSEGTSGKETQYF.

The chain joins TRBV7-8 to TRBJ1-1, with 11 bases identical to TRBD1. This CDR3 is built from 18 residues. Losses at the gene ends were 6 bases for V and 5 bases for J; bases not matched to a gene: 17. Per the germline V gene, CDR1 is SGHVS and CDR2 is FQNEAQ. The CDR3 sequence: CASSFLGTGGRGYTEAFF. DNA for the CDR3: TGTGCCAGCAGTTTCCTCGGGACAGGGGGTCGAGGTTATACTGAAGCTTTCTTT.

The rearrangement uses TRBV28 and TRBJ2-6, with D perhaps TRBD1 (6 bases). The germline V gene has CDR1 MDHEN and CDR2 SYDVKM. The CDR3 consists of 18 residues. The V and J ends lost 5 bases and 0 bases respectively, with 17 bases between them. The CDR3 region is CASSTLMTGHSGANVLTF. Here the CDR3 DNA reads TGTGCCAGCAGTACCCTAATGACAGGACACTCTGGGGCCAACGTCCTGACTTTC.

The rearrangement links TRBV5-1 to TRBJ2-7; a weak D match, TRBD1 (5 bases). Germline CDR1 reads SGHRS; CDR2 reads YFSETQ. V was pared by 0 bases and J by 5 bases, with 15 bases between. The CDR3 has 15 residues. Here the CDR3 reads CASSLEGRQTHEQYF. The DNA for the CDR3 is TGCGCCAGCAGCTTGGAGGGCAGACAGACCCACGAGCAGTACTTC.

This clone has only a few counts. The chain couples TRBV6-1 to TRBJ1-5; D is perhaps TRBD1 (5 bases). The germline V gene encodes CDR1 MNHNS and CDR2 SASEGT. The CDR3 is 12 amino acids. V was shortened by 4 bases and J by 7 bases, with 8 bases between the two germline ends. This CDR3 is CASSGEGQPQHF. CDR3 in DNA: TGTGCCAGCAGTGGGGAGGGGCAGCCCCAGCATTTT.

The table lists this clone with a count of one. The V and J genes are TRBV14 and TRBJ2-7; 10 nucleotides align to TRBD2. V was pared by 5 bases and J by 5 bases, with 9 bases of the junction left unmatched. This CDR3 is built from 15 residues. The germline V gene has CDR1 SGHDN and CDR2 FVKESK. The CDR3 nucleotides read TGTGCCAGCAGCTCCGAACTAGCGGGATGGGACGAGCAGTACTTC. The encoded protein is CASSSELAGWDEQYF.

The sample holds a few counts of this clone. The chain links TRBV4-2 to TRBJ1-1; D gene unclear. Looked up from germline, CDR1 is LGHNA and CDR2 is YNFKEQ. Trimming removed 1 base from V and 4 bases from J, with 13 bases in between. The CDR3 covers 15 residues. The CDR3: CASSQARGHGTEAFF. CDR3 bases: TGTGCCAGCAGCCAAGCTCGAGGGCACGGCACTGAAGCTTTCTTT.

The chain uses TRBV19 and TRBJ2-5; TRBD1 agrees at 8 bases. After removal of 5 bases from V and 3 bases from J, the junction contained 5 bases not matched to a gene. The CDR3 contains 14 residues. CDR1 LNHDA and CDR2 SQIVND come from the germline V gene (reference sequence). The DNA of the CDR3 is TGTGCCAGTAGTCCACCAGGGGGCAAAGAGACCCAGTACTTC. As protein: CASSPPGGKETQYF.

Points on this clone: The identical CDR3 is also encoded by other nucleotide sequences in the sample. This chain connects TRBV18 to TRBJ2-7; a possible D gene is TRBD1 (6 bases). The germline gives CDR1 KGHSH, CDR2 LQKENI. The CDR3 consists of 14 residues. Trimming took 0 bases from V and 1 from J, leaving 7 bases between them. The CDR3 DNA reads TGTGCCAGCTCACCACCTGGACAGTCCTACGAGCAGTACTTC. Translation gives CASSPPGQSYEQYF.

CDR3 region: CASSSVGSGNTEAFF. CDR3 sequence (DNA): TGTGCCAGCAGCTCGGTTGGGTCGGGTAACACTGAAGCTTTCTTT. This chain connects TRBV7-3 to TRBJ1-1; D ambiguous. The germline V and J ends were trimmed by 4 bases and 2 bases, with 14 bases remaining between them. The germline V gene encodes CDR1 SGHTA and CDR2 FQGTGA. The CDR3 is made up of 15 amino acids. The full variable domain, in which reference TRBV7-3 and TRBJ1-1 provide the parts outside the CDR3, is GAGVSQTPSNKVTEKGKYVELRCDPISGHTALYWYRQSLGQGPEFLIYFQGTGAADDSGLPNDRFFAVRPEGSVSTLKIQRTERGDSAVYLCASSSVGSGNTEAFFGQGTRLTVV.

The CDR3 loop is CAWSVGGLSTDTQYF. CDR3 DNA sequence: TGTGCCTGGAGTGTCGGGGGGCTTAGCACAGATACGCAGTATTTT. The rearrangement links TRBV30 to TRBJ2-3; D might be TRBD2 (7 bases). V was cut by 0 bases and J by 0 bases, with 10 bases left in between. The length of the CDR3 is 15 residues. The germline gives CDR1 GTSNPN, CDR2 SVGIG (reference sequence).

This chain connects TRBV9 to TRBJ2-3, with D unclear. Germline V gene sequence: CDR1 SGDLS, CDR2 YYNGEE. The CDR3 loop spans 15 amino acids. V was pared by 3 bases and J by 0 bases, with 11 bases between. CDR3 in DNA: TGTGCCAGCAGCGGGAGCACCTCTAGCACAGATACGCAGTATTTT. Its translation is CASSGSTSSTDTQYF.

The rearrangement joins TRBV5-1 to TRBJ1-2, with a weak D call TRBD1 (6 bases). CDR1 SGHRS and CDR2 YFSETQ come from the germline V gene. Trimming shortened V by 3 bases and J by 2 bases, and 17 bases separated the two germline ends. The CDR3 extends over 16 amino acids. This CDR3 is CASSWALDSGNYGYTF. In DNA, the CDR3 is TGCGCCAGCAGCTGGGCTTTGGACAGCGGCAACTATGGCTACACCTTC.

V usage is TRBV7-3 and J usage is TRBJ1-2; 10 positions agree with TRBD1. From germline, CDR1 is SGHTA and CDR2 FQGTGA. The J segment lost 7 bases and the V segment lost 2 bases, leaving 7 bases of the junction unmatched. CDR3 length equals 15 residues. In DNA form, the CDR3 reads TGTGCCAGCAGCTTATCCGGACAGGGGGGAAGTGGCTACACCTTC. This sequence encodes CASSLSGQGGSGYTF.

This chain connects TRBV10-2 to TRBJ1-2, with D possibly being TRBD1 (6 bases). Germline-derived CDR1 and CDR2 are WSHSY and SAAADI. V was trimmed by 0 bases and J by 0 bases, leaving 8 bases between them. The CDR3 covers 15 residues. CDR3 residues: CASSESRDTNYGYTF. CDR3 sequence (DNA): TGCGCCAGCAGTGAGTCGAGGGACACTAACTATGGCTACACCTTC.

The chain has TRBV18 and TRBJ2-7; D is possibly TRBD1 (6 bases). The germline V and J ends were trimmed by 3 bases and 5 bases, with 14 bases remaining between them. CDR3 length: 14 residues. From germline, CDR1 is KGHSH and CDR2 LQKENI. Written as DNA, the CDR3 is TGTGCCAGCTCACCGGAAAACAGGGTGGACGAGCAGTACTTC. Translating gives CASSPENRVDEQYF. Complete variable domain (other parts from reference TRBV18 and TRBJ2-7): NAGVMQNPRHLVRRRGQEARLRCSPMKGHSHVYWYRQLPEEGLKFMVYLQKENIIDESGMPKERFSAEFPKEGPSILRIQQVVRGDSAAYFCASSPENRVDEQYFGPGTRLTVT.

The V call is TRBV28, the J call TRBJ2-5; D ambiguous. The germline CDR1 and CDR2 sequences are MDHEN and SYDVKM. The ends were cut back, 4 bases at V and 2 bases at J, with 26 bases in the middle. The CDR3 has 19 residues. The CDR3 here is CASSSPDKIQKSPQETQYF. In nucleotides, the CDR3 is TGTGCCAGCAGTTCCCCTGATAAGATACAGAAGTCTCCGCAAGAGACCCAGTACTTC.

The rearrangement uses TRBV4-1 and TRBJ2-1; 9 bases are a match to TRBD1. This CDR3 has 17 amino acids. The V gene's germline CDR1 is MGHRA and CDR2 YSYEKL. The V gene end was trimmed by 0 bases and the J gene end by 4 bases; junction bases not matched to a gene: 7. The DNA for the CDR3 is TGCGCCAGCAGCCAAGATGCCGGGACAGGGTTATACAATGAGCAGTTCTTC. Protein product: CASSQDAGTGLYNEQFF.

The V call is TRBV5-1, the J call TRBJ2-3; D remains ambiguous. The ends were cut back, 1 base at V and 4 bases at J, with 10 bases in the middle. This CDR3 has 14 amino acids. From germline, CDR1 is SGHRS and CDR2 YFSETQ. The CDR3 DNA sequence: TGCGCCAGCAGCTTGATTAGCCTTGCAGATACGCAGTATTTT. Its protein is CASSLISLADTQYF.

V gene TRBV11-3 combines with J gene TRBJ2-3; a weak D match, TRBD2 (5 bases). Germline CDR1 SGHNT, CDR2 YENEEA. CDR3 length: 14 residues. V shed 3 bases and J shed 5 bases, with 12 bases lying between them. CDR3 sequence reads: CASSFTAEGDTQYF. The CDR3 nucleotides read TGTGCCAGCAGCTTCACGGCCGAGGGAGATACGCAGTATTTT.

The chain couples TRBV30 to TRBJ2-7; 8 bases match TRBD1. CDR1 and CDR2 (germline): GTSNPN, SVGIG (reference sequence). The CDR3 length is 14 residues. V trimming: 2 bases; J trimming: 2 bases; junction bases outside the gene matches: 5. The CDR3 loop is CAWSKDRVTYEQYF. The CDR3 DNA follows: TGTGCCTGGAGTAAGGACAGGGTAACCTACGAGCAGTACTTC.

This clone was observed once. This rearrangement joins TRBV9 to TRBJ2-7, with 8 bases aligning to TRBD2. J lost 4 bases, V lost 0 bases, and 3 bases had no gene match. Germline loops: CDR1 SGDLS, CDR2 YYNGEE. This CDR3 spans 14 amino acids. CDR3 bases: TGTGCCAGCAGCGTAGCAGCGGGAGCTTACGAGCAGTACTTC. Protein: CASSVAAGAYEQYF.

The genes are TRBV6-5 and TRBJ2-3; tentative D call: TRBD1 (5 bases). V lost 0 bases to trimming and J lost 3 bases, with 10 bases between them. The CDR3 spans 15 residues. Germline CDR1 is MNHEY and CDR2 is SVGAGI. The CDR3 sequence is CASSYSVAGTDTQYF. CDR3 in DNA: TGTGCCAGCAGTTACTCGGTAGCAGGGACAGATACGCAGTATTTT.

The V gene is TRBV7-3, the J gene TRBJ2-1, with 8 bases identical to TRBD2. Germline V gene data show CDR1 as SGHTA and CDR2 as FQGTGA. V shed 5 bases and J 8 bases; nucleotides not matched to a gene: 5. The CDR3 is 13 residues long. CDR3 sequence reads: CASSTGLEDEQFF. In nucleotides, the CDR3 is TGTGCCAGCAGCACGGGACTAGAGGATGAGCAGTTCTTC. The full variable domain, with the rest looked up from reference TRBV7-3 and TRBJ2-1, is GAGVSQTPSNKVTEKGKYVELRCDPISGHTALYWYRQSLGQGPEFLIYFQGTGAADDSGLPNDRFFAVRPEGSVSTLKIQRTERGDSAVYLCASSTGLEDEQFFGPGTRLTVL.

The rearrangement links TRBV25-1 to TRBJ2-4, with TRBD1 matching 7 bases. Germline trimming cut 8 bases from V and 1 base from J; bases unmatched to any gene: 8. Germline loops: CDR1 MGHDK, CDR2 SYGVNS. The CDR3 loop spans 15 amino acids. In DNA, the CDR3 is TGTGCCAGCGGTCAGGGGGATCGTGCCAAAAACATTCAGTACTTC. This codes for CASGQGDRAKNIQYF.

V usage is TRBV5-1 and J usage is TRBJ2-1; 13 nucleotides match TRBD2. There are 18 residues in the CDR3. Germline assignment: CDR1 SGHRS and CDR2 YFSETQ. V lost 3 bases, J lost 1 base, and 7 bases stayed unmatched. The CDR3 here is CASSSWTSGSLSYNEQFF. The DNA of the CDR3 is TGCGCCAGCAGCTCTTGGACTAGCGGGAGTCTATCCTACAATGAGCAGTTCTTC.